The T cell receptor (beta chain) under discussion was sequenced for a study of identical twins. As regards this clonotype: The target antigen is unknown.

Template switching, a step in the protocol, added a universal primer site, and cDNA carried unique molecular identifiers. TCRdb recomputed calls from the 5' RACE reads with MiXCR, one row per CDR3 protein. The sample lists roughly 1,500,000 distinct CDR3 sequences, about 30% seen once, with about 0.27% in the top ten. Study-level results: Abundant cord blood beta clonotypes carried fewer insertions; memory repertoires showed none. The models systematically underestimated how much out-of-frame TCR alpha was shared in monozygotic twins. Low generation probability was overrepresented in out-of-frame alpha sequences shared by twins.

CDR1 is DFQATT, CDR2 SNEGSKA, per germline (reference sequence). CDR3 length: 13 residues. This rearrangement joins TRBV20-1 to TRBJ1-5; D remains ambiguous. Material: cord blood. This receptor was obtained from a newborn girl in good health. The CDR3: CSVPDASNQPQHF. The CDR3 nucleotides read TGCAGCGTCCCGGACGCTAGCAATCAGCCCCAGCATTTT.